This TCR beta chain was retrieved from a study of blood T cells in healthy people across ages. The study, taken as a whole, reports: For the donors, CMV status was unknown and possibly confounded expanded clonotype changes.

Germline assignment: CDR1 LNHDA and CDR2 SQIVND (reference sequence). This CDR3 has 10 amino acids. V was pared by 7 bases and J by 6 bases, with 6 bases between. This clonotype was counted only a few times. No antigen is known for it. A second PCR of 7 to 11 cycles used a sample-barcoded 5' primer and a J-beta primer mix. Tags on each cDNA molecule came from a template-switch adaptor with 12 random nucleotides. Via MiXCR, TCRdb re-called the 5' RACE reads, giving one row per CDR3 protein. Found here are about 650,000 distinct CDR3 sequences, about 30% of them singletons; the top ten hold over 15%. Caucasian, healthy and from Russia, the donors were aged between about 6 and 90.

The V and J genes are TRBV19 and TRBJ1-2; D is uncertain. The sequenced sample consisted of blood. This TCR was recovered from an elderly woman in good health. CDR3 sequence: CASNLDGYTF. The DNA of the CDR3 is TGTGCCAGTAACTTAGATGGCTACACCTTC.